Presented here are 16 T cell receptor beta chains from one specimen sequenced in a study of monozygotic twins with inflammatory bowel disease. Each CDR3 protein gets one entry in TCRdb, which reprocessed the 5' RACE reads and gives no DNA. This sample contains a few hundred thousand distinct CDR3 sequences. The sample was blood. The receptors were gathered from a human donor with ulcerative colitis or Crohn's disease, or a healthy co-twin of an affected twin (not recorded which).

The chain uses TRBV6-5 and TRBJ2-3; TCRdb's D call of TRBD1 is untestable without DNA. The CDR3 extends over 13 amino acids. Germline values: CDR1 MNHEY, CDR2 SVGAGI. The CDR3 sequence: CTTRSPSTDTQYF.

This chain links TRBV5-1 with TRBJ2-4; TCRdb names TRBD2, which stays unverified in the absence of DNA. There are 18 residues in the CDR3. In germline, CDR1 is SGHRS, CDR2 YFSETQ. The CDR3 sequence: CASSPLPQGGLAKNIQYF.

The chain carries TRBV7-3 and TRBJ1-4; the D call of TRBD1 rests on TCRdb alone, since no DNA is present to check it. Germline CDR1 SGHTA, CDR2 FQGTGA. The CDR3 is 15 residues long. The CDR3 loop reads CASSLGGTPGEKLFF.

The chain is built from TRBV7-9 and TRBJ1-2. Germline CDR1 SEHNR, CDR2 FQNEAQ (reference sequence). CDR3 size: 16 residues. The CDR3 spells CASIIIIGSLGYGYTF.

V gene TRBV4-3 combines with J gene TRBJ1-2; absent DNA, TCRdb's TRBD1 call cannot be checked. In germline, CDR1 is LGHNA, CDR2 YSLEER. The CDR3 has 14 amino acids. The CDR3 spells CASSQTGGNYGYTF.

The chain links TRBV5-4 to TRBJ2-7; there is no DNA to check the TCRdb D call of TRBD1. The CDR3 extends over 15 amino acids. Per the germline V gene, CDR1 is SGHNT and CDR2 is YYREEE (reference sequence). The CDR3 protein is CASSLGGTKSYEQYF. Filled out from reference TRBV5-4 and TRBJ2-7, the complete variable domain reads ETGVTQSPTHLIKTRGQQVTLRCSSQSGHNTVSWYQQALGQGPQFIFQYYREEENGRGNFPPRFSGLQFPNYSSELNVNALELDDSALYLCASSLGGTKSYEQYFGPGTRLTVT.

The rearrangement links TRBV19 to TRBJ2-7. The CDR3 length is 14 residues. Germline V gene lookup returns CDR1 LNHDA and CDR2 SQIVND (reference sequence). The CDR3 loop is CASSSYLGTYEQYF.

V is TRBV7-2 and J is TRBJ2-2; the TCRdb call, TRBD1, lacks DNA for checking. Germline V gene sequence: CDR1 SGHTA, CDR2 FQGNSA. The CDR3 runs 14 residues. The CDR3 sequence is CASRSQGFTGELFF.

The chain couples TRBV27 to TRBJ2-5; TCRdb reports TRBD1, a call that lacks DNA to check it against. This CDR3 has 15 residues. The V gene's germline CDR1 is MNHEY and CDR2 SMNVEV (reference sequence). The CDR3 is CASSLRLPLEETQYF.

CDR3 protein: CASSLASGTGIYEQYF. The chain joins TRBV7-2 to TRBJ2-7; TCRdb proposes TRBD1, but this gene call is untestable without DNA. Germline V lookup: CDR1 SGHTA, CDR2 FQGNSA. This CDR3 region has 16 residues.

The chain recombines TRBV7-2 with TRBJ1-4; TCRdb picks TRBD1, but there is no DNA to check that call. This CDR3 is built from 15 residues. Germline CDR1 reads SGHTA; CDR2 reads FQGNSA. CDR3 sequence: CASSPQTGSGEKLIF.

The J gene is TRBJ1-3, the V gene TRBV7-6. From germline, CDR1 is SGHVS and CDR2 FNYEAQ. This CDR3 contains 13 residues. CDR3 residues: CASSSTSGNTIYF.

The chain uses TRBV4-3 and TRBJ2-6; TCRdb lists TRBD1, though no DNA is available to test this call. Germline V lookup: CDR1 LGHNA, CDR2 YSLEER. This CDR3 has 17 amino acids. CDR3 residues: CASSQATGLSGANVLTF.

The rearrangement joins TRBV30 to TRBJ1-5. CDR1 GTSNPN and CDR2 SVGIG come from the germline V gene (reference sequence). This CDR3 has 14 amino acids. CDR3 sequence reads: CAWHTGNSNQPQHF.

The chain is built from TRBV12-3 or TRBV12-4 and TRBJ2-7; the D gene TCRdb calls, TRBD2, cannot be checked with no DNA. This CDR3 contains 14 residues. The CDR3 sequence: CASSFSTSGYEQYF.

V is TRBV24-1 and J is TRBJ2-2. Germline loops: CDR1 KGHDR, CDR2 SFDVKD. The CDR3 is 11 amino acids. CDR3 in amino acids: CATSADGELFF.